This entry is about one T cell receptor (beta chain). Its antigen is not known. Naivety among CD8 cells was defined by CD45RO negativity and positive CCR7 selection, thereby excluding terminally differentiated effector memory CD45RA+ cells. Trimming removed 4 bases from V and 1 base from J, with 20 bases in between. The CDR3 is 17 residues long. Germline CDR1 is MDHEN and CDR2 is SYDVKM. The assay was immunoSEQ multiplex PCR, and TCRdb's table has in-frame clones only and misses some. This sample has approximately 2,200,000 clones, with about 93% found just once. The data originate from a study of shared clonotypes between healthy human individuals. General observations from the study: Naive CD4 clonotype sharing across a few donors was about 5%.

The rearrangement joins TRBV28 to TRBJ2-7, with D perhaps given as TRBD1 or TRBD2 (5 bases each). The sample was naive CD8+ T cells from PBMCs. The clonotype comes from a man aged 18 to 35 in good health. Some clones in this sample may be carry-over from other donors' samples. The DNA of the CDR3 is TGTGCCAGCAGTTATTTTCCCGGGACCGAAGTTTCCTACGAGCAGTACTTC. Protein product: CASSYFPGTEVSYEQYF. The full variable domain, rest sourced from reference TRBV28 and TRBJ2-7, is DVKVTQSSRYLVKRTGEKVFLECVQDMDHENMFWYRQDPGLGLRLIYFSYDVKMKEKGDIPEGYSVSREKKERFSLILESASTNQTSMYLCASSYFPGTEVSYEQYFGPGTRLTVT.